What follows are 28 T cell receptor beta chains derived from one specimen sequenced in a study of T cells in Graves' hyperthyroidism and ophthalmopathy. The TCR beta CDR3 regions underwent amplification using RNA transcripts as the source. The primer set for the first-round RT-PCR of the TCR CDR3 was HTBI. TCRdb processed the multiplex PCR reads anew with MiXCR; each CDR3 protein has one entry. This table has some 400,000 distinct CDR3 sequences, around 14% appearing once. The sample was blood. These TCRs come from a woman aged 60-75 years with Graves' hyperthyroidism.

The rearrangement uses TRBV28 and TRBJ1-3, with D perhaps TRBD1 (5 bases). V lost 6 bases and J 7 bases, leaving 13 bases between the germline ends. CDR1 is MDHEN and CDR2 is SYDVKM in the germline V gene. This CDR3 contains 13 residues. CDR3 sequence reads: CASSRDLHNTIYF. The CDR3 DNA reads as TGTGCCAGCAGCAGGGATCTTCACAACACCATATATTTT. The variable domain in full, with the rest retrieved from reference TRBV28 and TRBJ1-3, is DVKVTQSSRYLVKRTGEKVFLECVQDMDHENMFWYRQDPGLGLRLIYFSYDVKMKEKGDIPEGYSVSREKKERFSLILESASTNQTSMYLCASSRDLHNTIYFGEGSWLTVV.

This clonotype has just a few counts. The rearrangement links TRBV6-2 or TRBV6-3 to TRBJ2-7; no firm D call. The CDR3 has 13 amino acids. CDR1 is MNHEY and CDR2 is SVGEGT in the germline V gene. V dropped 6 bases and J dropped 3 bases, with 12 bases sitting between them. The CDR3 protein is CASRHSGGYEQYF. CDR3 bases: TGTGCCAGCAGGCACTCAGGCGGCTACGAGCAGTACTTC.

There are a few counts of this clonotype. The V and J genes are TRBV19 and TRBJ1-4; 7 bases line up with TRBD1. From germline, CDR1 is LNHDA and CDR2 SQIVND (reference sequence). The CDR3 loop spans 14 amino acids. With 7 bases clipped from V and 0 bases from J, the junction kept 2 bases outside the gene matches. In nucleotides, the CDR3 is TGTGCCAGTAAGGGGACAGCAACTAATGAAAAACTGTTTTTT. It codes for CASKGTATNEKLFF.

The chain carries TRBV29-1 and TRBJ2-1; D uncertain. CDR1 is SQVTM and CDR2 is ANQGSEA in the germline V gene. There are 14 residues in the CDR3. V gave up 6 bases and J gave up 5 bases, with 17 bases separating them. The CDR3 nucleotides read TGCAGCGTCGTGGGAACTAAGGGCGACAATGAGCAGTTCTTC. Its protein product is CSVVGTKGDNEQFF.

This clonotype was seen only a few times. The genes are TRBV5-6 and TRBJ2-1; TRBD1 might be the D (5 bases). The CDR3 contains 11 residues. Trimming cost V 4 bases and J 10 bases, with 9 bases left between them. Germline V gene data show CDR1 as SGHDT and CDR2 as YYEEEE. This CDR3 reads CASSQTVEQFF. As DNA, the CDR3 is TGTGCCAGCAGCCAGACAGTCGAGCAGTTCTTC.

This chain connects TRBV2 to TRBJ2-7, with 12 bases fitting TRBD2. This CDR3 contains 20 residues. V lost 2 bases to trimming and J lost 4 bases; unmatched junction nucleotides: 18. Germline CDR1 SNHLY, CDR2 FYNNEI. CDR3: CASSESPPVGLAGNLYEQYF. In DNA form, the CDR3 reads TGTGCCAGCAGTGAAAGCCCCCCCGTGGGACTAGCGGGTAACCTATACGAGCAGTACTTC.

Worth noting for this clonotype: A read error may account for a junction end that differs from germline. The V and J genes are TRBV11-2 and TRBJ2-3, with no clear D. This CDR3 contains 16 residues. Germline CDR1 and CDR2: SGHAT and FQNNGV. Written as DNA, the CDR3 is TGCGCCAGCAGACCCGGGCGGCCTTTTAGCACAGATACGCAGTATTTT. Its translation: CASRPGRPFSTDTQYF.

This clonotype was counted at least ten times. As DNA, the CDR3 is TGTGCCAGCTCACCAGGGACAGGGGAGCAGCCCCAGCATTTT. Amino acid sequence: CASSPGTGEQPQHF. The V and J genes are TRBV18 and TRBJ1-5; 10 bases fit TRBD1. The V gene's germline CDR1 is KGHSH and CDR2 LQKENI. This CDR3 is built from 14 residues. V dropped 2 bases and J dropped 7; count of bases not matched to a gene: 2.

This clonotype showed up many times. The chain carries TRBV7-2 and TRBJ2-1, with D possibly matching TRBD2 (6 bases). Germline lookup yields CDR1 SGHTA and CDR2 FQGNSA. With 4 bases removed from V and 9 bases from J, the gap between germline ends came to 13 bases. This CDR3 is built from 13 residues. This CDR3 reads CASSSRLVGEQFF. CDR3 nucleotides: TGTGCCAGCAGCTCGAGACTAGTCGGTGAGCAGTTCTTC.

This clonotype has more than one count but fewer than ten. The CDR3 loop is CATSDPGEGETQYF. CDR3 DNA sequence: TGTGCCACCAGTGACCCAGGGGAGGGAGAGACCCAGTACTTC. The gene calls are TRBV24-1 and TRBJ2-5; D may be TRBD2 (7 bases). CDR1 KGHDR and CDR2 SFDVKD come from the germline V gene. The CDR3 totals 14 residues. V was trimmed by 4 bases and J by 4 bases, leaving 12 bases between them.

This clonotype was seen at least ten times. This rearrangement joins TRBV27 to TRBJ2-7; 9 positions agree with TRBD2. V was clipped by 6 bases and J by 4 bases; unmatched bases: 7. The CDR3 covers 14 residues. Germline CDR1 reads MNHEY; CDR2 reads SMNVEV (reference sequence). The DNA for the CDR3 is TGTGCCAGCAGCCCGGGACTAGCTCGGTACGAGCAGTACTTC. Amino acids: CASSPGLARYEQYF.

The J gene is TRBJ1-6, the V gene TRBV12-3 or TRBV12-4; D may be TRBD1 (5 bases). V lost 5 bases and J lost 7, with 12 bases in between. This CDR3 has 14 residues. The CDR3 DNA sequence: TGTGCCAGCAGTGCGCGGGGGAGGAATTCACCCCTCCACTTT. Protein: CASSARGRNSPLHF.

Many counts were recorded for this clonotype. This sequence joins TRBV24-1 and TRBJ2-1; TRBD2 aligns across 7 bases. V lost 4 bases to trimming and J lost 2 bases; unmatched junction nucleotides: 10. This CDR3 comprises 17 residues. Germline lookup yields CDR1 KGHDR and CDR2 SFDVKD. CDR3 region: CATSDPRLADTYNEQFF. As DNA, the CDR3 is TGTGCCACCAGTGACCCCCGACTAGCCGATACCTACAATGAGCAGTTCTTC.

Comment on this clonotype: One base away lies a much larger clone, so this may be a sequencing read error. This sequence joins TRBV12-3 or TRBV12-4 and TRBJ1-5; D is unresolved. CDR3 size: 13 residues. The germline V and J ends were trimmed by 3 bases and 6 bases, with 9 bases remaining between them. The CDR3 reads CASSFSSGQPQHF. The CDR3, as DNA: TGTGCCAGCAGTTTCTCTTCGGGTCAGCCCCAGCATTTT.

This clonotype has just a few counts. This rearrangement joins TRBV5-1 to TRBJ1-6; 8 nucleotides agree with TRBD1. Germline V CDR1 and CDR2: SGHRS, YFSETQ. The CDR3 runs to 16 residues. The trim removed 4 bases at V and 5 bases at J, leaving 8 bases unmatched. The CDR3 protein is CASSQTDRGNNSPLHF. The CDR3 DNA sequence: TGCGCCAGCAGCCAGACCGACAGGGGCAATAATTCACCCCTCCACTTT.

In its sample, this clonotype was seen many times. The V and J genes are TRBV4-1 and TRBJ2-2; D remains ambiguous. Trimming took off 1 base at V and 6 bases at J, with 6 bases between the two ends. The CDR3 totals 13 residues. The germline gives CDR1 MGHRA, CDR2 YSYEKL. CDR3 nucleotide sequence: TGCGCCAGCAGCCAAGTTACGGCCGGGGAGCTGTTTTTT. It codes for CASSQVTAGELFF.

This clonotype appeared many times. The chain uses TRBV12-3 or TRBV12-4 and TRBJ2-2, with 15 bases identical to TRBD2. The CDR3 sequence is 15 residues long. The V segment lost 7 bases and the J segment 7 bases; nucleotides outside the gene matches: 4. DNA of the CDR3: TGTGCCAGCACGGGACTAGCGGGAGGATTCGGGGAGCTGTTTTTT. Its protein is CASTGLAGGFGELFF.

This clonotype was recorded many times. V gene TRBV3-1 combines with J gene TRBJ2-5; 8 bases match TRBD1. Germline CDR1 is LGHDT and CDR2 is YNNKEL (reference sequence). Trimming took 4 bases from V and 5 from J; bases not matched to a gene: 6. CDR3 length: 14 residues. The CDR3 region has the DNA TGTGCCAGCAGCCTATCGACAGGGGTCGAGACCCAGTACTTC. It yields the protein CASSLSTGVETQYF.

This clonotype was recorded at least ten times. The genes are TRBV11-2 and TRBJ1-4; the match to TRBD1 covers 8 bases. The germline V gene has CDR1 SGHAT and CDR2 FQNNGV. This CDR3 is built from 15 residues. With V trimmed by 5 bases and J by 7 bases, 9 bases remained unmatched. CDR3 loop: CASSPQTGVGEKLFF. Written as DNA, the CDR3 is TGTGCCAGCAGCCCTCAGACAGGGGTGGGTGAAAAACTGTTTTTT. Variable domain in full (rest from reference TRBV11-2 and TRBJ1-4): EAGVAQSPRYKIIEKRQSVAFWCNPISGHATLYWYQQILGQGPKLLIQFQNNGVVDDSQLPKDRFSAERLKGVDSTLKIQPAKLEDSAVYLCASSPQTGVGEKLFFGSGTQLSVL.

This clonotype was counted at least ten times. The CDR3 reads CATSSMGGGETQYF. The CDR3 coding sequence is TGTGCCACCAGTTCCATGGGAGGAGGTGAGACCCAGTACTTC. The chain employs TRBV24-1 and TRBJ2-5, with TRBD2 as a possible D gene (6 bases). V was shortened by 6 bases and J by 5 bases, with 15 bases between the two germline ends. Germline V CDR1 and CDR2: KGHDR, SFDVKD. The CDR3 consists of 14 residues.

This clonotype appeared a few times. The V gene is TRBV20-1, the J gene TRBJ2-2; TRBD1 agrees at 8 bases. V gave up 1 base and J gave up 5 bases; unmatched junction bases: 6. Germline V gene sequence: CDR1 DFQATT, CDR2 SNEGSKA (reference sequence). The CDR3 spans 15 residues. In nucleotides, the CDR3 is TGCAGTGCTAGAGTCGCAGGGGGCAGAACCGGGGAGCTGTTTTTT. Protein sequence: CSARVAGGRTGELFF.

This clonotype was detected ten times or more. The rearrangement uses TRBV11-3 and TRBJ2-1; D remains ambiguous. The CDR3 has 13 residues. CDR1 and CDR2 (germline): SGHNT, YENEEA. V dropped 2 bases and J dropped 12 bases, with 14 bases sitting between them. Here the CDR3 reads CASSLPGPSVQFF. The CDR3, as DNA: TGTGCCAGCAGCTTACCCGGACCGTCGGTGCAGTTCTTC.

This clonotype was counted only a few times. This chain links TRBV19 with TRBJ2-2; TRBD2 aligns across 12 bases. Germline trimming cut 5 bases from V and 7 bases from J; bases unmatched to any gene: 8. The germline V gene encodes CDR1 LNHDA and CDR2 SQIVND (reference sequence). This CDR3 comprises 16 residues. CDR3 sequence reads: CASSPLAGGPGGELFF. The CDR3 DNA sequence: TGTGCCAGTAGTCCTCTAGCGGGAGGGCCCGGCGGGGAGCTGTTTTTT.

Regarding this clonotype: A much more abundant neighbour one base away suggests this may be a read error. The chain combines TRBV3-1 with TRBJ2-7; 8 bases are a match to TRBD2. This CDR3 spans 14 amino acids. J lost 3 bases, V lost 6 bases, and 7 bases had no gene match. CDR1 and CDR2 from the germline V gene are LGHDT and YNNKEL (reference sequence). The CDR3 is CASRRQGLVYEQYF. In nucleotides, the CDR3 is TGTGCCAGCAGGCGCCAGGGACTAGTCTACGAGCAGTACTTC.

The J gene is TRBJ2-7, the V gene TRBV27, with a possible D match to TRBD2 (5 bases). This CDR3 has 14 amino acids. The germline V and J ends were trimmed by 3 bases and 6 bases, with 15 bases remaining between them. Germline CDR1 MNHEY, CDR2 SMNVEV (reference sequence). CDR3 sequence: CASSFRGSSSEQYF. As DNA, the CDR3 is TGTGCCAGCAGTTTTCGGGGTAGCTCCAGCGAGCAGTACTTC.

This clonotype was found many times. This sequence joins TRBV29-1 and TRBJ2-5, with unresolved D. The ends were cut back, 3 bases at V and 1 base at J, with 9 bases in the middle. The CDR3 sequence is 13 residues long. Per germline, CDR1 SQVTM and CDR2 ANQGSEA. In DNA, the CDR3 is TGCAGCGTTGATATGCTGCGCCAAGAGACCCAGTACTTC. Its translation is CSVDMLRQETQYF.

This clonotype was observed a few times. The rearrangement links TRBV6-1 to TRBJ2-2; D gene ambiguous. This CDR3 is 12 amino acids long. Trimming took off 7 bases at V and 4 bases at J, with 7 bases between the two ends. Germline V CDR1 and CDR2: MNHNS, SASEGT. CDR3 nucleotides: TGTGCCAGCAAGACCCCCACCGGGGAGCTGTTTTTT. Translation gives CASKTPTGELFF.

There are many counts of this clonotype. V is TRBV12-3 or TRBV12-4 and J is TRBJ2-7; 8 bases fit TRBD1. With V trimmed by 3 bases and J by 6 bases, 10 bases remained unmatched. CDR3 length: 15 amino acids. CDR3 nucleotide sequence: TGTGCCAGCAGTTTCGGTACTAACAGGGGGAGCGAGCAGTACTTC. Its translation: CASSFGTNRGSEQYF.